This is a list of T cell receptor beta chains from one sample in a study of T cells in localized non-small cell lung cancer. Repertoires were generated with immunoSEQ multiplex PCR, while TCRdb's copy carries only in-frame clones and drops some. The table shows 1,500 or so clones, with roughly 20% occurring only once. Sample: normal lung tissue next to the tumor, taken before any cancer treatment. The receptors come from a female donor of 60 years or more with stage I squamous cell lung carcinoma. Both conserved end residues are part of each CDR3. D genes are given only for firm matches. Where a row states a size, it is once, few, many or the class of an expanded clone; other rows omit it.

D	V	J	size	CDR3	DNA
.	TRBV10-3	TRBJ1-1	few	CAISESQDLNTEAFF	TGTGCCATCAGTGAGTCGCAGGACCTTAACACTGAAGCTTTCTTT
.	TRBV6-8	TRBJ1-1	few	CASSGGGWNTEAFF	TGTGCCAGCAGTGGAGGAGGGTGGAACACTGAAGCTTTCTTT
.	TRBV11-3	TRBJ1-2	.	CASSHGQKSNYGYTF	TGTGCCAGCAGCCACGGACAGAAATCAAACTATGGCTACACCTTC
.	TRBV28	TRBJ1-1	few	CASSSVAFRGPSGDTEAFF	TGTGCCAGCAGTTCTGTGGCCTTCCGGGGCCCCAGCGGAGACACTGAAGCTTTCTTT
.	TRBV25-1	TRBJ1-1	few	CASSEMYQVEAFF	TGTGCCAGCAGTGAAATGTACCAAGTTGAAGCTTTCTTT
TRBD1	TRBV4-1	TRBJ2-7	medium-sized	CASSLGQEAHEQYF	TGCGCCAGCAGCCTGGGACAGGAAGCCCACGAGCAGTACTTC
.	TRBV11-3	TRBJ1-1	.	CASSLKIGWDTEAFF	TGTGCCAGCAGCTTAAAGATCGGATGGGACACTGAAGCTTTCTTT
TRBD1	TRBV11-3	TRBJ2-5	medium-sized	CASSFGQGARETQYF	TGTGCCAGCAGCTTTGGACAGGGGGCCAGAGAGACCCAGTACTTC
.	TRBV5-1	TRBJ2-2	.	CASSLDVDGGGELFF	TGCGCCAGCAGCTTGGACGTAGATGGGGGCGGGGAGCTGTTTTTT
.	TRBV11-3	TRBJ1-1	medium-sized	CASSLSVVLGTEAFF	TGTGCCAGCAGCTTGTCCGTGGTCTTGGGCACTGAAGCTTTCTTT
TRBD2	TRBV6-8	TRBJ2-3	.	CASSSLAGVADTQYF	TGTGCCAGCAGTTCACTAGCGGGGGTCGCAGATACGCAGTATTTT
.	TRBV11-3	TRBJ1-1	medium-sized	CASSRLLGFLRQANTEAFF	TGTGCCAGCAGCCGCCTCCTGGGTTTTCTTAGACAGGCGAACACTGAAGCTTTCTTT
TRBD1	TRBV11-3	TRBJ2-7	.	CASSITAGQGNEQYF	TGTGCCAGCAGCATCACCGCGGGACAGGGAAACGAGCAGTACTTC
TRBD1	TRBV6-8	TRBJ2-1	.	CASSRDRGSNEQFF	TGTGCCAGCTCCCGGGACAGGGGTTCTAATGAGCAGTTCTTC
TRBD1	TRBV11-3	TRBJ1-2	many	CASSLGGRESFGYTF	TGTGCCAGCAGTTTAGGGGGCAGGGAATCTTTTGGCTACACCTTC
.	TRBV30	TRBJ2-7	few	CAWSVRWQGDLTYEQYF	TGTGCCTGGAGTGTTAGGTGGCAGGGGGACTTAACCTACGAGCAGTACTTC
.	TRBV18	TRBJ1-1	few	CASSPGTEREAFF	TGTGCCAGCTCTCCCGGGACGGAGCGTGAAGCTTTCTTT
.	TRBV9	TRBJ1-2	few	CASSEAGRFSYGYTF	TGTGCCAGCAGTGAAGCTGGGAGGTTTAGCTATGGCTACACCTTC
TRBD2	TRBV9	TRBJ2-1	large	CASSTSGGANEQFF	TGTGCCAGCTCCACAAGCGGGGGGGCCAATGAGCAGTTCTTC